Here is one T cell receptor beta chain with its context. This clonotype was observed a handful of times. What this receptor recognizes is not known. Nothing much larger sits one base from this clone, and base qualities are not available. These data originate in a study of T cells in Graves' hyperthyroidism and ophthalmopathy (dated by TCRdb to between 2018 and 2021). Regarding the complete study: Peripheral blood samples were taken at initial diagnosis, before any treatment was given. To identify TCR V-J signatures that set the groups apart, the researchers used a discovery cohort of 100 patients, made up of roughly 40 with Graves' ophthalmopathy and about 59 with stable Graves' hyperthyroidism. Prospective prediction of ophthalmopathy was tested in an independent validation cohort consisting of some 19 hyperthyroidism patients and 15 to 17 patients who later progressed to ophthalmopathy. The 85 to 100 discovery patients were randomly split 7:3 into training and test sets. In several Graves' hyperthyroidism patients, the study also compared T-cell repertoires from thyroid tissue with T-cell repertoires from blood. After blood sampling, hyperthyroidism patients were treated with methimazole at a starting dose of 30 mg daily, and ophthalmopathy patients were treated with high-dose intravenous methylprednisolone. The paper describes TCR Vbeta CDR3 sequencing of around 130 peripheral blood samples, made up of under 50 ophthalmopathy patients, around 78 hyperthyroidism patients and roughly 17 progressor patients.

Results and caveats for the whole study, not just this receptor: In validation, the model predicted progression to ophthalmopathy with 60% to 71% sensitivity and approximately 72% specificity, a median of roughly seven months before onset. No statistical method was used to fix the sample size in advance, and group allocation was not hidden from the investigators. A model built on a 13 V-J signature distinguished ophthalmopathy from stable hyperthyroidism, reaching around 88% sensitivity and under 84% specificity in cross-validation and 80%/75% in testing. Most expanded thyroid clonotypes (frequency above 0.001) were also detected in blood, a finding suggesting that blood repertoires may reflect thyroid immune responses.

The TCR beta CDR3 regions were amplified from RNA transcripts. A first-round RT-PCR of the TCR CDR3 used the HTBI primer set with the Qiagen OneStep RT-PCR kit. A second multiplex PCR round built the libraries, followed by size selection and purification. Libraries were sequenced paired-end with 100 bp reads on an Illumina HiSeq2000. In the authors' own workflow: SOAPnuke was used to process the raw data, removing reads that contained adapters or uncalled bases, had a mean Phred below 15, or lacked an exact match to the constant primer or identifier. High-quality paired reads were merged using COPE v1.2.5, and each unique nucleotide sequence was defined as a clonotype. MiTCR v1.1 was used to align the clonotypes against IMGT TRBV, TRBD and TRBJ reference segments. Analysis was restricted to V-J combinations with a frequency above 0.0001, which covered over 98% of repertoires. A TCS score was defined as the ratio of F50 (clonal expansion) to E x V (chaos), with BLOSUM62-based TCRdist applied between CDR3 peptides within each V-J. Welch's t-statistics and random forest reduced several hundred V-J features to fewer than 15, which were used in a naive Bayes classifier (R e1071). TCRdb passed the public sequencing reads through fastp at Q25 and MiXCR, retaining productive beta sequences. For every CDR3 protein sequence, its rows merge into one entry that carries the most common genes and DNA. Here the V and J calls rest on TCRdb's processing, not on the authors' analysis. This sample gives about 600,000 distinct CDR3 sequences in total; approximately 15% of them show up just once. Roughly 7.1% of the sample comes from the top ten.

The germline V gene (reference sequence) provides CDR1 MNHEY and CDR2 SMNVEV. Ends trimmed: V by 2 bases, J by 7 bases; bases unmatched to a gene: 9. The CDR3 sequence holds 15 residues, the cysteine and phenylalanine included. Only the CDR3 part of the read is kept: 45 bases, read in frame from the first base. Moderately to severely active disease, a Clinical Activity Score of at least 3, a NOSPECS grade of at least 4, and a duration under 3 months were present in ophthalmopathy patients. Patients with uncontrolled infections, other autoimmune diseases, pregnancy or lactation were excluded. Diagnoses were established on the basis of clinical symptoms, serum thyroxine and TRAb, thyroid ultrasound, and orbital computed tomography. PBMCs were separated from approximately 9.9 ml of fresh peripheral blood using Ficoll-Paque density gradient centrifugation. Total RNA was extracted using Trizol reagent, and RNA quality was assessed on an Agilent 2100 Bioanalyzer.

Rearrangement joined TRBV27 to TRBJ2-3, with TRBD1 matching 7 junction bases. The sequenced material came from blood. The receptor was isolated from a woman younger than 30 with Graves' ophthalmopathy. For the CDR3, the sequence is CASSLVGEGANTQYF. DNA sequence: TGTGCCAGCAGTTTAGTCGGCGAGGGGGCTAATACGCAGTATTTT.